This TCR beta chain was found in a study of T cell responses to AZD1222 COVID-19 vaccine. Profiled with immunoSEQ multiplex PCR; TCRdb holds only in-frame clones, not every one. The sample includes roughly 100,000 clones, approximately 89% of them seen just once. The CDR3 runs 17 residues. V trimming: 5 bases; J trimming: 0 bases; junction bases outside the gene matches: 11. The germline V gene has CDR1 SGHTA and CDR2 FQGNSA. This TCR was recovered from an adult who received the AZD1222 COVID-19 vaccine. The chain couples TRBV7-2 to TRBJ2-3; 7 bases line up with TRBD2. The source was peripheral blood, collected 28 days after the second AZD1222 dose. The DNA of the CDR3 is TGTGCCAGCAGCCCCGCCGGTGCGGGGGTTAGCACAGATACGCAGTATTTT. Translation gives CASSPAGAGVSTDTQYF.